These T cell receptor beta chains were read from a single sample in a study of identical twins. In TCRdb, the 5' RACE reads were re-called with MiXCR into one record per CDR3 protein. This table holds hundreds of thousands of distinct CDR3 sequences, approximately 20% found once. The same data also contributed to another study, on yellow fever vaccine responses in identical twins.

The sequencing sample was made of CD4+ T cells sorted from blood. The receptors come from a woman under 30 in good health. Both conserved end residues are part of each CDR3. A D gene is named only where the DNA matches it firmly. Only part of the rows carry a size: once, few, many, or a class if the clone is expanded.

j_gene,v_gene,abundance,d_gene,CDR3nt,CDR3aa
TRBJ2-7,TRBV12-3/TRBV12-4,few,TRBD2,TGTGCCAGCAGTTGGGGGGCTAGCGGGAGCGTTGAGCAGTACTTC,CASSWGASGSVEQYF
TRBJ2-3,TRBV5-1,.,.,TGCGCCAGCAGCGAAGACCGCGAGGCGCAGTATTTT,CASSEDREAQYF
TRBJ1-1,TRBV15,.,TRBD1,TGTGCCACCAGCAGAACGAACAGGGGACCGATGAACACTGAAGCTTTCTTT,CATSRTNRGPMNTEAFF
TRBJ2-1,TRBV28,.,TRBD2,TGTGCCAGCAGTCTAACTAGCGGTCAGCTCTACAATGAGCAGTTCTTC,CASSLTSGQLYNEQFF
TRBJ1-2,TRBV7-9,.,.,TGTGCCAGCAGCTTAGCCCCTCAGGCTGGCTACACCTTC,CASSLAPQAGYTF
TRBJ2-5,TRBV11-2,.,.,TGTGCCAGCAGCTCGAGGACTCGAGAAGAGACCCAGTACTTC,CASSSRTREETQYF
TRBJ2-5,TRBV9,.,TRBD2,TGTGCCAGCAGCGTGGGGCCTAGCGGGAGTGGGGAGACCCAGTACTTC,CASSVGPSGSGETQYF
TRBJ1-1,TRBV29-1,.,.,TGCAGCGTTGACGGCACGGGGACGGAAGCTTTCTTT,CSVDGTGTEAFF
TRBJ1-1,TRBV5-1,few,TRBD1,TGCGCCAGCAGCCTCCCACCCGGACAGGCCTCCACTGAAGCTTTCTTT,CASSLPPGQASTEAFF
TRBJ2-1,TRBV27,few,.,TGTGCCAGCACCGATGCGGGGAGATACAATGAGCAGTTCTTC,CASTDAGRYNEQFF
TRBJ1-1,TRBV12-3/TRBV12-4,.,TRBD1,TGTGCCAGCAGTTCTCCGGGACAGGGTGAAGCTTTCTTT,CASSSPGQGEAFF
TRBJ2-7,TRBV6-1,.,TRBD1,TGTGCCAGCAGTGAACCCCTACAGGGGGTGCACGAGCAGTACTTC,CASSEPLQGVHEQYF
TRBJ2-1,TRBV7-9,few,.,TGTGCCAGCAGCGGCACTATGAATGAGCAGTTCTTC,CASSGTMNEQFF
TRBJ2-1,TRBV29-1,.,TRBD2,TGCAGCGTTGCCGAGACAGTCGGACTAGCCGGTCTCAATGAGCAGTTCTTC,CSVAETVGLAGLNEQFF
TRBJ2-1,TRBV5-1,.,TRBD2,TGCGCCAGCAGCGGAATGGCTAGCGGGACAACCTACAATGAGCAGTTCTTC,CASSGMASGTTYNEQFF
TRBJ2-3,TRBV12-3/TRBV12-4,.,.,TGTGCCAGCAGCCCCCTGCGTTGGCTTAGTGCAGATACGCAGTATTTT,CASSPLRWLSADTQYF
TRBJ2-5,TRBV20-1,.,.,TGCAGTGTCCCCGTAAAACAGGGGCGGGAGAGAGAGACCCAGTACTTC,CSVPVKQGRERETQYF
TRBJ2-7,TRBV29-1,few,TRBD1,TGCAGCGTTGGTACCAGGGGGCAGGGCGAGCAGTACTTC,CSVGTRGQGEQYF
TRBJ2-3,TRBV7-9,.,TRBD1,TGTGCCAGCAGCTTAGCCGGACAGGGGACAGATACGCAGTATTTT,CASSLAGQGTDTQYF
TRBJ2-1,TRBV18,.,.,TGTGCCAGCTCACCAGGCGCAGAACGGAACAATGAGCAGTTCTTC,CASSPGAERNNEQFF
TRBJ2-3,TRBV27,few,.,TGTGCCAGCACCCCTGGCCGGGGGGCAACCCAGCGAACGCAGTATTTT,CASTPGRGATQRTQYF
TRBJ1-6,TRBV5-6,few,TRBD1,TGTGCCAGCAGCGCTACCGTTGGGACAGGGTATTCACCCCTCCACTTT,CASSATVGTGYSPLHF
TRBJ1-5,TRBV5-1,few,.,TGCGCCAGCAGCTTGGGGGCGGGGGGCTCGAGCAATCAGCCCCAGCATTTT,CASSLGAGGSSNQPQHF
TRBJ2-4,TRBV10-3,many,TRBD2,TGTGCCATCAGTGAGTCGGGGTCCGGACTAGCGGGAGCCTCAAACATTCAGTACTTC,CAISESGSGLAGASNIQYF
TRBJ2-1,TRBV5-1,.,TRBD1,TGCGCCAGCAGCTTCCCAGGGGGCGTCTACAATGAGCAGTTCTTC,CASSFPGGVYNEQFF
TRBJ2-7,TRBV2,few,.,TGTGCCAGCAGTGAGTCGGCAGCCTACGAGCAGTACTTC,CASSESAAYEQYF
TRBJ2-2,TRBV12-3/TRBV12-4,.,.,TGTGCCAGCAGCCCGGTTGTCTTCGACACGCTCGCCGGGGAGCTGTTTTTT,CASSPVVFDTLAGELFF
TRBJ2-5,TRBV6-2/TRBV6-3,.,TRBD2,TGTGCCAGCAGGGAGGCGGGGGGGAAAGAGACCCAGTACTTC,CASREAGGKETQYF
TRBJ2-2,TRBV20-1,.,.,TGCAGTGCCCTGGGCGGTTTCGCCGGGGAGCTGTTTTTT,CSALGGFAGELFF